Shown below are 17 T cell receptor beta chains from a single sample sequenced in a study of response to subunit inactivated influenza vaccine (dated by TCRdb to 2016 to 2019). Library preparation used RT-PCR. Sequencing used an Illumina HiSeq 2500. Clones were called with MiXCR by TCRdb after fastp trimmed the public reads at Q25, and only in-frame beta chains were retained. One record per CDR3 amino acid sequence lists the most common genes and DNA. Present in this sample are about 540,000 distinct CDR3 sequences, 12% to 15% of which were seen just once. The ten largest make up around 10% of the sample. The starting material was PBMCs from blood, obtained 11 to 12 days after vaccination. Receptors were obtained from a man aged 50 to 59 who received an inactivated influenza vaccine. Donor details come from another sample of the same person, matched by shared clones.

This clonotype was seen a handful of times. The genes are TRBV4-3 and TRBJ1-1; no clear D. V was shortened by 5 bases and J by 1 base, with 14 bases between the two germline ends. Germline CDR1 is LGHNA and CDR2 is YSLEER. The CDR3 has 15 amino acids. The CDR3 loop reads CASSKERPGNTEAFF. CDR3 coding DNA: TGCGCCAGCAGCAAGGAGAGGCCGGGGAACACTGAAGCTTTCTTT.

This clonotype has ten or more counts. V gene TRBV5-1 combines with J gene TRBJ2-3; no clear D. This CDR3 is 15 amino acids long. The germline V gene has CDR1 SGHRS and CDR2 YFSETQ. The V end was cut by 3 bases, the J end by 6 bases, with 17 bases between. The CDR3 sequence is CASSSGSVRVDTQYF. Written as DNA, the CDR3 is TGCGCCAGCAGCTCGGGTTCGGTTCGGGTTGATACGCAGTATTTT.

This clonotype was recorded at least ten times. The V and J genes are TRBV12-3 or TRBV12-4 and TRBJ2-3; 8 bases align to TRBD2. CDR3 size: 15 residues. Trimming took 4 bases from V and 1 from J; bases not matched to a gene: 4. Here the CDR3 DNA reads TGTGCCAGCAGTTCCCCGGGACTAGGCACAGATACGCAGTATTTT. It codes for CASSSPGLGTDTQYF.

The CDR3 sequence is CASSLRTGGANTGELFF. The DNA for the CDR3 is TGCGCCAGCAGCTTGAGGACAGGGGGCGCGAACACCGGGGAGCTGTTTTTT. The rearrangement uses TRBV5-1 and TRBJ2-2; 11 bases agree with TRBD1. The CDR3 totals 17 residues. V lost 1 base to trimming and J lost 0 bases; unmatched junction nucleotides: 2. Germline CDR1 and CDR2: SGHRS and YFSETQ.

This clonotype was found a few times. This chain uses TRBV5-1 with TRBJ2-3; D may be TRBD1 or TRBD2 (5 bases each). Germline V gene data show CDR1 as SGHRS and CDR2 as YFSETQ. V was cut by 0 bases and J by 15 bases, with 20 bases left in between. The CDR3 is 14 residues long. Here the CDR3 reads CASSLEVTTRGNYF. The CDR3 coding sequence is TGCGCCAGCAGCTTGGAGGTGACTACCCGGGGCAACTATTTT.

This clonotype was seen a handful of times. The chain combines TRBV4-1 with TRBJ2-3; tentative D call: TRBD2 (6 bases). V shed 5 bases and J shed 0 bases, with 15 bases lying between them. The CDR3 extends over 16 amino acids. Germline values: CDR1 MGHRA, CDR2 YSYEKL. CDR3 region: CASSWVADPSTDTQYF. CDR3 DNA: TGCGCCAGCAGCTGGGTAGCGGACCCTAGCACAGATACGCAGTATTTT.

The sample holds a few counts of this clonotype. V is TRBV6-2 or TRBV6-3 and J is TRBJ2-1, with D unresolved. Trimming took off 2 bases at V and 6 bases at J, with 14 bases between the two ends. The germline V gene has CDR1 MNHEY and CDR2 SVGEGT. The CDR3 totals 15 residues. The CDR3 sequence is CASSYGLVTLNEQFF. DNA of the CDR3: TGTGCCAGCAGTTACGGGTTAGTCACCCTCAATGAGCAGTTCTTC.

This clonotype was seen many times. The genes are TRBV5-1 and TRBJ2-2, with TRBD2 matching over 9 bases. CDR3 size: 15 residues. Germline V gene data show CDR1 as SGHRS and CDR2 as YFSETQ. Unmatched junction bases numbered 1, after V lost 0 bases and J lost 4 bases. CDR3 in DNA: TGCGCCAGCAGCTTGGGACTAGCGGTCACCGGGGAGCTGTTTTTT. This gives the protein CASSLGLAVTGELFF. The variable domain in full, completed from reference TRBV5-1 and TRBJ2-2, reads KAGVTQTPRYLIKTRGQQVTLSCSPISGHRSVSWYQQTPGQGLQFLFEYFSETQRNKGNFPGRFSGRQFSNSRSEMNVSTLELGDSALYLCASSLGLAVTGELFFGEGSRLTVL.

This chain uses TRBV7-9 with TRBJ2-1, with 13 positions matching TRBD2. The ends lost 2 bases at V and 7 bases at J; junction bases unmatched: 8. CDR1 is SEHNR, CDR2 FQNEAQ, per germline (reference sequence). CDR3 length: 17 amino acids. The CDR3 DNA sequence: TGTGCCAGCAGCTTAACTAGCGGGAGGGCCAGTAAGAATGAGCAGTTCTTC. It specifies CASSLTSGRASKNEQFF. Looking up the rest from reference TRBV7-9 and TRBJ2-1 gives the full variable domain: DTGVSQNPRHKITKRGQNVTFRCDPISEHNRLYWYRQTLGQGPEFLTYFQNEAQLEKSRLLSDRFSAERPKGSFSTLEIQRTEQGDSAMYLCASSLTSGRASKNEQFFGPGTRLTVL.

The chain combines TRBV4-2 with TRBJ2-7, with a possible D match to TRBD2 (6 bases). This CDR3 spans 14 amino acids. Trimming took off 0 bases at V and 4 bases at J, with 10 bases between the two ends. Germline V gene sequence: CDR1 LGHNA, CDR2 YNFKEQ. CDR3 region: CASSQDLGGYEQYF. CDR3 bases: TGTGCCAGCAGCCAAGATCTCGGAGGGTACGAGCAGTACTTC.

J is TRBJ1-5 and V is TRBV24-1, with D unclear. The germline V and J ends were trimmed by 2 bases and 7 bases, with 5 bases remaining between them. Germline values: CDR1 KGHDR, CDR2 SFDVKD. The CDR3 is 12 residues long. DNA of the CDR3: TGTGCCACCAGTGATTCGGGGCAGCCCCAGCATTTT. This encodes CATSDSGQPQHF.

This clonotype was seen repeatedly, ten times or more. V gene TRBV12-3 or TRBV12-4 combines with J gene TRBJ2-5; D not certain. The CDR3 is 11 residues long. V gave up 3 bases and J gave up 7 bases, with 6 bases separating them. CDR3 bases: TGTGCCAGCAGTTTTAGAGGGACCCAGTACTTC. Amino acid sequence: CASSFRGTQYF.

This clonotype came up a few times. The chain recombines TRBV6-5 with TRBJ1-2; D is uncertain. The germline V gene has CDR1 MNHEY and CDR2 SVGAGI. The CDR3 consists of 14 residues. The V and J ends lost 2 bases and 2 bases respectively, with 9 bases between them. CDR3 nucleotides: TGTGCCAGCAGTTACCATGGCAGCAACTATGGCTACACCTTC. Residues: CASSYHGSNYGYTF.

This clonotype was recorded many times. The chain carries TRBV20-1 and TRBJ2-1; possible D gene TRBD2, 6 bases. V was pared by 4 bases and J by 3 bases, with 22 bases between. The germline CDR1 and CDR2 sequences are DFQATT and SNEGSKA (reference sequence). CDR3 length equals 17 residues. In DNA form, the CDR3 reads TGCAGTGCTATCAATAGCGGAGTGCGACGTCTCTACAATGAGCAGTTCTTC. Protein product: CSAINSGVRRLYNEQFF.

CDR3: CSVGGRLAGSTDTQYF. CDR3 DNA sequence: TGCAGCGTCGGCGGCCGGCTAGCGGGGAGCACAGATACGCAGTATTTT. V usage is TRBV29-1 and J usage is TRBJ2-3; 9 nucleotides match TRBD2. CDR3 length equals 16 residues. Germline trimming cut 6 bases from V and 0 bases from J; bases unmatched to any gene: 10. Germline CDR1 and CDR2: SQVTM and ANQGSEA.

This clonotype was counted a few times. The rearrangement uses TRBV28 and TRBJ2-4; TRBD2 matches at 10 bases. The germline gives CDR1 MDHEN, CDR2 SYDVKM. With V trimmed by 2 bases and J by 6 bases, 7 bases remained unmatched. CDR3 length: 16 amino acids. CDR3 nucleotide sequence: TGTGCCAGCAGTTTACAGCGGGGGGGCACCTCAAACATTCAGTACTTC. This encodes CASSLQRGGTSNIQYF.

The rearrangement links TRBV20-1 to TRBJ2-2; 10 nucleotides line up with TRBD2. The junction had 7 bases not matched to a gene; V was cut back by 6 bases and J by 3 bases. In germline, CDR1 is DFQATT, CDR2 SNEGSKA (reference sequence). This CDR3 is 15 amino acids long. The CDR3 DNA reads TGCAGTGCACGGTCTAGCGGGGGAGACACCGGGGAGCTGTTTTTT. It encodes CSARSSGGDTGELFF.